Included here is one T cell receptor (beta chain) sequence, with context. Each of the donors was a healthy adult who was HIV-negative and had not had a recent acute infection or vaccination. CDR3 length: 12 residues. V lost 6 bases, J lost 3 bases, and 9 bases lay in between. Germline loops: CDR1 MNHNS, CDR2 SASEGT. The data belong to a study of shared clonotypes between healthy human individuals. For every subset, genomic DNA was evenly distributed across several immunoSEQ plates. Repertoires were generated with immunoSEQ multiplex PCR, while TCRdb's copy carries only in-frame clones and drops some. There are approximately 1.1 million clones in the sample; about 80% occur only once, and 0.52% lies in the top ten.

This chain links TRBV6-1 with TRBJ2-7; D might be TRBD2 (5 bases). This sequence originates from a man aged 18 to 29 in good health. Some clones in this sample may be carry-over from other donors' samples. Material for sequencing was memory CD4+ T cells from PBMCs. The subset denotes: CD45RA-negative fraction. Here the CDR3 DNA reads TGTGCCAGCAGCAAGGACTTCTACGAGCAGTACTTC. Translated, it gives CASSKDFYEQYF.